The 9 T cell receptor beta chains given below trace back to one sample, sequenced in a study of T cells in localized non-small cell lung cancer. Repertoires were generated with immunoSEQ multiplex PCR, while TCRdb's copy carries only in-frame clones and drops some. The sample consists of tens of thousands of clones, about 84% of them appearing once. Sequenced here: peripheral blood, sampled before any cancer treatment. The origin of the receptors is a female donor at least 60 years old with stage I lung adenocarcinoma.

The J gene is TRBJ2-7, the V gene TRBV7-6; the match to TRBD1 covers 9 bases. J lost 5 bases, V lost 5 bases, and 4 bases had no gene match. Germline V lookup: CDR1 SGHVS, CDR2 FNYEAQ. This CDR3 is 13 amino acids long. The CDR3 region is CASSPTGGNEQYF. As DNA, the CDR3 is TGTGCCAGCAGCCCCACAGGGGGCAACGAGCAGTACTTC.

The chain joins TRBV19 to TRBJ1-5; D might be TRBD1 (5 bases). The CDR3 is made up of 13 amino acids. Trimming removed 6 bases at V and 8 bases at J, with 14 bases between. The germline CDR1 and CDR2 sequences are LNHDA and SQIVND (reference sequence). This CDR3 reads CASSRDGGEPQHF. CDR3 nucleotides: TGTGCCAGTAGCCGGGACGGGGGAGAGCCCCAGCATTTT.

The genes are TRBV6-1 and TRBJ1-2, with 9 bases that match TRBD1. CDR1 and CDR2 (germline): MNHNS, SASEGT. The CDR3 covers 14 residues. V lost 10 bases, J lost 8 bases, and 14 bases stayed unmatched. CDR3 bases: TGTGCCACGAGTATTACAGGGGGCGAAACGGGCTACACCTTC. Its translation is CATSITGGETGYTF.

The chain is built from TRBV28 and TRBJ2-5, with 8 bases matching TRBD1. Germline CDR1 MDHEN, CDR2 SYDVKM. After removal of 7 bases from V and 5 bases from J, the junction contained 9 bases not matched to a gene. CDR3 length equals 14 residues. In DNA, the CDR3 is TGTGCCAGCACCCAGGACAGGGTCTCCGAGACCCAGTACTTC. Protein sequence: CASTQDRVSETQYF.

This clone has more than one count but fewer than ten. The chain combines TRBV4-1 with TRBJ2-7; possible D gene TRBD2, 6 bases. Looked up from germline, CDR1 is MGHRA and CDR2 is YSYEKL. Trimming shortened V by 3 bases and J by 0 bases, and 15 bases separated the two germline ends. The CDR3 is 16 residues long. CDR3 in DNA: TGCGCCAGCAGCCAGTCCTTCGCGGGGAACTCCTACGAGCAGTACTTC. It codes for CASSQSFAGNSYEQYF.

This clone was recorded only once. The CDR3, as DNA: TGTGCCAGCAGCTTCGGACGCGCGCTCCACTATGGCTACACCTTC. Translating gives CASSFGRALHYGYTF. The chain combines TRBV5-4 with TRBJ1-2; the D is unclear. CDR1 is SGHNT and CDR2 is YYREEE in the germline V gene (reference sequence). There are 15 residues in the CDR3. V was cut by 2 bases and J by 3 bases, with 14 bases left in between.

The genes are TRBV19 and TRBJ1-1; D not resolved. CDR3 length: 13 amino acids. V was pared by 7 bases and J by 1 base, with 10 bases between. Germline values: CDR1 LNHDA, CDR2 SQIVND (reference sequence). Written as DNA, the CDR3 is TGTGCCAGTACTAGCACCACGAACACTGAAGCTTTCTTT. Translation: CASTSTTNTEAFF.

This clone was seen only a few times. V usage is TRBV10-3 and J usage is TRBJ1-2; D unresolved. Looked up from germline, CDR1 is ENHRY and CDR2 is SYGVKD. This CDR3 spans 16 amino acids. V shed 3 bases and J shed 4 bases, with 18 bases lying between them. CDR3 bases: TGTGCCATCAGTGACTCCCCCGGCTGGGATTCCTATGGCTACACCTTC. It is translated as CAISDSPGWDSYGYTF.

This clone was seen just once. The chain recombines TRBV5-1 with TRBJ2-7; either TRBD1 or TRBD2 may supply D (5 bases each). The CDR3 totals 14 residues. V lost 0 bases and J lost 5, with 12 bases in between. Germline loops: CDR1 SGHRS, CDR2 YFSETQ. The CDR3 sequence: CASSLAGTGDEQYF. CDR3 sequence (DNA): TGCGCCAGCAGCTTGGCCGGGACCGGCGACGAGCAGTACTTC.